Only one count was recorded for the clone carrying this T cell receptor (beta chain). Its antigen is currently unknown. The data were taken from a study of T cell responses to AZD1222 COVID-19 vaccine. Points from the study as a whole: Of spike-specific TCRs, nearly half reportedly target regions left unmutated in variants. In all cases, repertoires were sampled only after the peak T cell response.

Libraries were prepared by immunoSEQ multiplex PCR; TCRdb keeps only in-frame clonotypes and omits some of them. The sample holds about 56,000 clones; 70% to 90% are singletons and the top ten take more than 13%. This sample comprised peripheral blood, obtained on day 0 of AZD1222 vaccination. The origin of this receptor is an adult in good health.

This CDR3 is CASNRLGGRAGEETQYF. The DNA for the CDR3 is TGCGCCAGCAATCGTTTAGGTGGTCGGGCAGGAGAAGAGACCCAGTACTTC. This sequence joins TRBV5-1 and TRBJ2-5; D is uncertain. Trimming took off 6 bases at V and 3 bases at J, with 24 bases between the two ends. Germline loops: CDR1 SGHRS, CDR2 YFSETQ. This CDR3 has 17 amino acids.